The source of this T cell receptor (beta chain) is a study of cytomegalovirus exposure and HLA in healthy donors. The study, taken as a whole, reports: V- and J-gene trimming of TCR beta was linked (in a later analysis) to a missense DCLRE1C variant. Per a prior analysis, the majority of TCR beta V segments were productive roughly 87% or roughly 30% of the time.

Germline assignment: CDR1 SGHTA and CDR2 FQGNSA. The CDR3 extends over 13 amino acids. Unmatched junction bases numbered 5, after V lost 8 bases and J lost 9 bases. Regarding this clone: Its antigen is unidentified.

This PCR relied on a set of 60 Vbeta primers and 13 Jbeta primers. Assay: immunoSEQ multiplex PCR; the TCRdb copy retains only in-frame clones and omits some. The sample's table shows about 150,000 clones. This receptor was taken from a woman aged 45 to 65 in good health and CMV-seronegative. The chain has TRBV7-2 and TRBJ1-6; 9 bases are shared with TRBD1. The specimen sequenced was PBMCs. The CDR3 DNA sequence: TGTGCCAGCCTAGACAGGGGGATTTCACCCCTCCACTTT. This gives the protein CASLDRGISPLHF.